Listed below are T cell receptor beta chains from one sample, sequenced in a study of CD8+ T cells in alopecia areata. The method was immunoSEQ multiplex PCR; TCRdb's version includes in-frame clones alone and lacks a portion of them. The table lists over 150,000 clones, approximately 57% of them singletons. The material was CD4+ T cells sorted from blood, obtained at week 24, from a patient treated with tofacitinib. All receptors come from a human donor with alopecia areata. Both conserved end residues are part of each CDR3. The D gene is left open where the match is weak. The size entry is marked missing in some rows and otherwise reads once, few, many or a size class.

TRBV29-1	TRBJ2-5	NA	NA	CSVRVGSLGETQYF	TGCAGCGTCCGCGTTGGCTCCCTTGGCGAGACCCAGTACTTC
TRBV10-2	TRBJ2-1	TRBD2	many	CASSDRGTSNEQFF	TGCGCCAGCAGTGACCGTGGGACTAGCAATGAGCAGTTCTTC
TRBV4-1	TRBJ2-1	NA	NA	CASSQEGASNEQFF	TGCGCCAGCAGCCAAGAGGGGGCGTCCAATGAGCAGTTCTTC
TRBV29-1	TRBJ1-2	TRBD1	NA	CSAGQGLAYGYTF	TGCAGCGCAGGACAGGGGCTCGCCTATGGCTACACCTTC
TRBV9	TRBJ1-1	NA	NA	CASSVGDRRNTEAFF	TGTGCCAGCAGCGTAGGAGACCGCAGGAACACTGAAGCTTTCTTT
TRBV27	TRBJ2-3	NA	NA	CASSLLLTDTQYF	TGTGCCAGCAGTTTATTGTTGACAGATACGCAGTATTTT
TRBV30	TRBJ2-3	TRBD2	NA	CAWRRGVETDTQYF	TGTGCCTGGCGACGGGGGGTTGAAACAGATACGCAGTATTTT
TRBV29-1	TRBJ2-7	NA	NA	CSVGGFLGKESTYEQYF	TGCAGCGTTGGGGGGTTCCTAGGGAAGGAGTCGACCTACGAGCAGTACTTC
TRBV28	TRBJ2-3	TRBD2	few	CASSTSGGANTQYF	TGTGCCAGCAGTACTAGCGGGGGGGCGAATACGCAGTATTTT
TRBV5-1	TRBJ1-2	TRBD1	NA	CASSFRGQSGYTF	TGCGCCAGCAGCTTCAGGGGGCAGAGCGGCTACACCTTC
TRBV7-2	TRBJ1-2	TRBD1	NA	CASSLQGQGSVNTF	TGTGCCAGCAGCCTCCAGGGACAGGGAAGTGTAAACACCTTC
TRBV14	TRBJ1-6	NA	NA	CASSQVAGANSPLHF	TGTGCCAGCAGCCAAGTTGCAGGGGCTAATTCACCCCTCCACTTT
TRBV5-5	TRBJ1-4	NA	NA	CASSFRGTNEKLFF	TGTGCCAGCAGCTTCAGGGGAACTAATGAAAAACTGTTTTTT
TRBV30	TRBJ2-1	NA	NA	CAWSFGGRNEQFF	TGTGCCTGGAGTTTTGGAGGGCGGAATGAGCAGTTCTTC
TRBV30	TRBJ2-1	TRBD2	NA	CAWSGLAGGFSYNEQFF	TGTGCCTGGAGTGGACTAGCGGGGGGGTTCTCCTACAATGAGCAGTTCTTC
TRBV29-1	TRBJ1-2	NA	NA	CSVGEPRVGVGGYTF	TGCAGCGTCGGTGAGCCCCGGGTGGGGGTAGGTGGCTACACCTTC
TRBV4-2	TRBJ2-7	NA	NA	CASSQDLRDYEQYF	TGTGCCAGCAGCCAAGATCTCAGGGACTACGAGCAGTACTTC
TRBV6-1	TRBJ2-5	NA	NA	CASSVRWPQETQYF	TGTGCCAGCAGTGTTCGCTGGCCCCAAGAGACCCAGTACTTC
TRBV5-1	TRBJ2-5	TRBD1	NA	CASSEGTGGWETQYF	TGCGCCAGCAGCGAGGGGACAGGGGGCTGGGAGACCCAGTACTTC
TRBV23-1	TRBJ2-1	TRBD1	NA	CASPKDRHNEQFF	TGCGCCAGTCCTAAGGACAGGCACAATGAGCAGTTCTTC
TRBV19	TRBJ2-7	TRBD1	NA	CASSISWTGGSYEQYF	TGTGCCAGTAGTATATCCTGGACAGGGGGCTCCTACGAGCAGTACTTC
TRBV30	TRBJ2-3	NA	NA	CAWSPSNTDTQYF	TGTGCCTGGAGTCCGTCCAACACAGATACGCAGTATTTT
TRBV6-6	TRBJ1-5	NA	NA	CASSKAGGNQPQHF	TGTGCCAGCAGTAAGGCGGGGGGCAATCAGCCCCAGCATTTT
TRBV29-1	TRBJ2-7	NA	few	CSGRDGREQYF	TGCAGCGGCCGGGACGGACGCGAGCAGTACTTC
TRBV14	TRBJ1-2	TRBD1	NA	CASSLGTGTNYGYTF	TGTGCCAGCAGCCTGGGGACAGGAACTAACTATGGCTACACCTTC
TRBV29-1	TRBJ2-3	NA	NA	CSADSQRNTQYF	TGCAGCGCCGATTCGCAAAGGAATACGCAGTATTTT
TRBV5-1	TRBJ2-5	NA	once	CASSLGTGAGQTQYF	TGCGCCAGCAGCTTGGGCACAGGGGCGGGACAGACCCAGTACTTC
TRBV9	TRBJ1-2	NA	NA	CASRTGTRHYGYTF	TGTGCCAGCAGAACCGGGACAAGACACTATGGCTACACCTTC
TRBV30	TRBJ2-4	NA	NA	CAWSKGLGAKNIQYF	TGTGCCTGGAGTAAGGGATTGGGGGCCAAAAACATTCAGTACTTC
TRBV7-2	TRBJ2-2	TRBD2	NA	CASSKTSGRSGELFF	TGTGCCAGCAGCAAGACTAGCGGGCGATCCGGGGAGCTGTTTTTT
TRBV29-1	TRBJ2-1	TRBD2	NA	CSATSGSYNEQFF	TGCAGCGCAACTAGCGGTAGCTACAATGAGCAGTTCTTC
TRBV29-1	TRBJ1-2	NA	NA	CSVENAGSYGYTF	TGCAGCGTTGAAAATGCAGGGAGCTATGGCTACACCTTC
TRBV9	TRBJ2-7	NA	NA	CASRPDPQTYEQYF	TGTGCCAGCAGACCCGACCCCCAGACCTACGAGCAGTACTTC
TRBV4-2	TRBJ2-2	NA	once	CASSHGVPNTGELFF	TGTGCCAGCAGCCACGGGGTCCCGAACACCGGGGAGCTGTTTTTT
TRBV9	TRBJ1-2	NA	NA	CASSVRLSYGYTF	TGTGCCAGCAGCGTACGGCTGTCCTATGGCTACACCTTC
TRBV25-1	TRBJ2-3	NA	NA	CASSTPSTDTQYF	TGTGCCAGCAGTACCCCCAGCACAGATACGCAGTATTTT
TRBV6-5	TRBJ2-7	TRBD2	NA	CASSTGDYSYEQYF	TGTGCCAGCAGTACGGGGGACTATTCCTACGAGCAGTACTTC
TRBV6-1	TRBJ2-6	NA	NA	CASSGRGDSGANVLTF	TGTGCCAGCAGTGGTCGCGGGGACTCTGGGGCCAACGTCCTGACTTTC
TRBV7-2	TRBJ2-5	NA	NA	CASSLGARETQYF	TGTGCCAGCAGCTTAGGGGCTCGGGAGACCCAGTACTTC
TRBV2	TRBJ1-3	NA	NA	CASGRAGSSGNTIYF	TGTGCCAGCGGGAGAGCAGGATCCTCTGGAAACACCATATATTTT
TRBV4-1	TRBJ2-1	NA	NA	CASSLASPSEQFF	TGCGCCAGCAGCCTCGCTAGTCCTAGTGAGCAGTTCTTC
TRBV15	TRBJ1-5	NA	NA	CATSRVPPGNQPQHF	TGTGCCACCAGCAGAGTTCCTCCGGGCAATCAGCCCCAGCATTTT
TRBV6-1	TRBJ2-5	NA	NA	CASREAGGGETQYF	TGTGCCAGCAGAGAGGCAGGTGGGGGAGAGACCCAGTACTTC
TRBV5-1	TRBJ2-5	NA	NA	CASSLQETQYF	TGCGCCAGCAGCTTACAAGAGACCCAGTACTTC
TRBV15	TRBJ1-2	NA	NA	CATSRDLTGFHGYTF	TGTGCCACCAGCAGAGATTTAACAGGTTTTCACGGCTACACCTTC